This passage covers 3 T cell receptor beta chains from one sample sequenced in a study of blood T cell repertoires in COVID-19. Clones were sequenced by immunoSEQ multiplex PCR, and TCRdb holds only the in-frame ones, with some missing. The sample has some 190,000 clones; under 90% are singletons. The sample was peripheral blood. The receptor set was obtained from a human donor in a cohort sampled during active COVID-19.

The chain combines TRBV29-1 with TRBJ2-7; 10 bases fit TRBD1. Losses at the gene ends were 2 bases for V and 1 base for J; bases not matched to a gene: 5. Germline values: CDR1 SQVTM, CDR2 ANQGSEA. This CDR3 has 15 amino acids. CDR3: CSVEIPGQGSYEQYF. In nucleotides, the CDR3 is TGCAGCGTTGAAATACCGGGACAGGGGTCCTACGAGCAGTACTTC.

The rearrangement joins TRBV4-1 to TRBJ1-5; D is unclear. CDR3 size: 14 residues. V shed 4 bases and J shed 7 bases, with 14 bases lying between them. Germline CDR1 MGHRA, CDR2 YSYEKL. The CDR3 sequence: CASSPDSVLQPQHF. The CDR3 DNA reads as TGCGCCAGCAGCCCCGACTCCGTGCTACAGCCCCAGCATTTT.

The V gene is TRBV7-2, the J gene TRBJ2-7; the match to TRBD2 covers 7 bases. CDR3 size: 13 residues. Per the germline V gene, CDR1 is SGHTA and CDR2 is FQGNSA. With 3 bases clipped from V and 2 bases from J, the junction kept 1 base outside the gene matches. The CDR3 region has the DNA TGTGCCAGCAGCTTCAGCGGGACCTACGAGCAGTACTTC. Protein sequence: CASSFSGTYEQYF.